One and the same sample provided the 2 T cell receptor beta chains below, sequenced in a study of blood T cell repertoires in COVID-19. Some clones are missing from TCRdb's copy, which holds only in-frame ones; the method was immunoSEQ multiplex PCR. The sample carries tens of thousands of clones, 65% to 85% recorded once. Sample: peripheral blood. The receptors were sampled from a woman aged 60-75 years with acute or convalescent COVID-19.

CDR3 residues: CASSGAALNYGYTF. As DNA, the CDR3 is TGTGCCAGTAGTGGGGCGGCCCTTAACTATGGCTACACCTTC. This sequence joins TRBV19 and TRBJ1-2; a weak D match, TRBD1 (5 bases). Germline V gene data show CDR1 as LNHDA and CDR2 as SQIVND (reference sequence). The CDR3 spans 14 residues. With 5 bases removed from V and 1 base from J, the gap between germline ends came to 11 bases.

The chain joins TRBV30 to TRBJ2-7; 9 bases map to TRBD1. The length of the CDR3 is 15 residues. J gave up 1 base and V 3 bases, and 7 bases lay outside the gene matches. Germline CDR1 is GTSNPN and CDR2 is SVGIG (reference sequence). The CDR3 is CAWSIKGQGSYEQYV. The CDR3 DNA follows: TGTGCCTGGAGCATAAAGGGACAGGGATCCTACGAGCAGTACGTC.